This entry lists 23 T cell receptor beta chains sequenced from one sample in a study of cytomegalovirus exposure and HLA in healthy donors. The PCR contained 60 Vbeta and 13 Jbeta primers. Some clones are missing from TCRdb's copy, which holds only in-frame ones; the method was immunoSEQ multiplex PCR. The table counts 30,000 to 35,000 clones; more than 3% lies in the top ten. Material for sequencing was PBMCs. Receptor source: a woman aged 40 to 50 in good health and CMV-seropositive.

The chain is built from TRBV30 and TRBJ1-1, with 11 bases fitting TRBD1. The CDR3 runs 14 residues. The germline CDR1 and CDR2 sequences are GTSNPN and SVGIG (reference sequence). The V and J ends lost 5 bases and 4 bases, in that order; junction bases with no gene match: 6. CDR3 region: CAWGGTGGFTEAFF. Written as DNA, the CDR3 is TGTGCCTGGGGGGGGACAGGGGGTTTCACTGAAGCTTTCTTT.

The rearrangement joins TRBV13 to TRBJ2-7; the D is unclear. CDR3 length: 13 residues. The V gene's germline CDR1 is PRHDT and CDR2 FYEKMQ (reference sequence). V shed 3 bases and J shed 0 bases, with 6 bases lying between them. This CDR3 reads CASSLLSSYEQYF. Written as DNA, the CDR3 is TGTGCCAGCAGCTTGCTGAGCTCCTACGAGCAGTACTTC.

The chain's CDR3 is CASTVTGGNEQYF. The CDR3 nucleotides are TGTGCCAGCACCGTAACAGGGGGCAACGAGCAGTACTTC. The J gene is TRBJ2-7, the V gene TRBV13, with 9 bases lining up with TRBD1. Per the germline V gene, CDR1 is PRHDT and CDR2 is FYEKMQ (reference sequence). The CDR3 runs 13 residues. V shed 7 bases, J shed 5 bases, and the junction held 6 bases outside the gene matches.

The CDR3: CASSQNYGYTF. CDR3 nucleotide sequence: TGTGCCAGCAGCCAAAATTATGGCTACACCTTC. V usage is TRBV6-6 and J usage is TRBJ1-2; D not certain. Germline loops: CDR1 MNHNY, CDR2 SVGAGI (reference sequence). The CDR3 runs to 11 residues. Deletions cut 6 bases from V and 5 bases from J, with 7 bases between.

J is TRBJ1-2 and V is TRBV5-1, with 10 bases aligning to TRBD1. Germline V gives CDR1 SGHRS, CDR2 YFSETQ. This CDR3 comprises 14 residues. With 3 bases clipped from V and 8 bases from J, the junction kept 7 bases outside the gene matches. For the CDR3, the DNA is TGCGCCAGCAGCTACGGGACAGGGGATTCGGGCTACACCTTC. This sequence encodes CASSYGTGDSGYTF. The full variable domain, completed using reference TRBV5-1 and TRBJ1-2, is KAGVTQTPRYLIKTRGQQVTLSCSPISGHRSVSWYQQTPGQGLQFLFEYFSETQRNKGNFPGRFSGRQFSNSRSEMNVSTLELGDSALYLCASSYGTGDSGYTFGSGTRLTVV.

The chain joins TRBV14 to TRBJ2-3; a possible D gene is TRBD1 (6 bases). The CDR3 length is 14 residues. Deletions cut 5 bases from V and 5 bases from J, with 14 bases between. Germline-derived CDR1 and CDR2 are SGHDN and FVKESK. CDR3: CASSYRDMGDTQYF. CDR3 coding DNA: TGTGCCAGCAGCTACAGGGATATGGGAGATACGCAGTATTTT.

The chain uses TRBV6-1 and TRBJ1-1; possible D gene TRBD1, 5 bases. V was trimmed by 4 bases and J by 1 base, leaving 13 bases between them. CDR1 is MNHNS, CDR2 SASEGT, per germline. The CDR3 has 15 amino acids. DNA for the CDR3: TGTGCCAGCAGTGGGGGGGTAGGCCAGAACACTGAAGCTTTCTTT. Translation gives CASSGGVGQNTEAFF.

This rearrangement joins TRBV30 to TRBJ2-3, with 12 bases fitting TRBD2. The CDR3 runs to 19 residues. The trim removed 2 bases at V and 4 bases at J, leaving 16 bases unmatched. Germline assignment: CDR1 GTSNPN and CDR2 SVGIG (reference sequence). The CDR3 sequence: CAWSSGGLAGLWNPDTQYF. For the CDR3, the DNA is TGTGCCTGGAGTTCCGGGGGACTAGCGGGTCTCTGGAATCCAGATACGCAGTATTTT. The full variable domain, its missing parts supplied by reference TRBV30 and TRBJ2-3, is SQTIHQWPATLVQPVGSPLSLECTVEGTSNPNLYWYRQAAGRGLQLLFYSVGIGQISSEVPQNLSASRPQDRQFILSSKKLLLSDSGFYLCAWSSGGLAGLWNPDTQYFGPGTRLTVL.

The chain joins TRBV28 to TRBJ2-1, with TRBD2 identical over 13 bases. Germline lookup yields CDR1 MDHEN and CDR2 SYDVKM. This CDR3 is 15 amino acids long. With 6 bases clipped from V and 10 bases from J, the junction kept 9 bases outside the gene matches. Written as DNA, the CDR3 is TGTGCCAGCAGCAGGACTAGCGGGGGTACGGAGGAGCAGTTCTTC. Translating it yields CASSRTSGGTEEQFF.

This chain joins TRBV18 and TRBJ2-7, with D possibly matching TRBD1 (5 bases). Germline V gene sequence: CDR1 KGHSH, CDR2 LQKENI. The length of the CDR3 is 13 residues. V dropped 3 bases and J dropped 9 bases, with 15 bases sitting between them. The CDR3 DNA sequence: TGTGCCAGCTCACCGGGGCTTGAGAAGGGGCAGTACTTC. It is translated as CASSPGLEKGQYF. Full variable domain (missing parts from reference TRBV18 and TRBJ2-7): NAGVMQNPRHLVRRRGQEARLRCSPMKGHSHVYWYRQLPEEGLKFMVYLQKENIIDESGMPKERFSAEFPKEGPSILRIQQVVRGDSAAYFCASSPGLEKGQYFGPGTRLTVT.

The chain uses TRBV6-1 and TRBJ2-7; 7 bases agree with TRBD1. Germline CDR1 and CDR2: MNHNS and SASEGT. V lost 7 bases to trimming and J lost 1 base; unmatched junction nucleotides: 4. The CDR3 is made up of 13 amino acids. CDR3 in amino acids: CASNQDRSYEQYF. DNA for the CDR3: TGTGCCAGCAACCAGGACAGGTCCTACGAGCAGTACTTC.

The chain recombines TRBV4-3 with TRBJ2-3; D perhaps matches TRBD2 (5 bases). Germline V lookup: CDR1 LGHNA, CDR2 YSLEER. V was trimmed by 5 bases and J by 11 bases, leaving 17 bases between them. The CDR3 contains 13 residues. The CDR3 protein is CASSTHRTDWQYF. The CDR3 DNA reads TGCGCCAGCAGCACCCATCGGACGGACTGGCAGTATTTT.

The J gene is TRBJ2-6, the V gene TRBV4-3; TRBD1 aligns across 9 bases. CDR3 length: 17 residues. V lost 4 bases to trimming and J lost 4 bases; unmatched junction nucleotides: 8. In germline, CDR1 is LGHNA, CDR2 YSLEER. The CDR3 reads CASSPGTGLRGANVLTF. CDR3 nucleotides: TGCGCCAGCAGCCCCGGGACAGGGCTGCGAGGGGCCAACGTCCTGACTTTC.

The chain combines TRBV4-2 with TRBJ2-7, with 8 bases matching TRBD2. This CDR3 region has 17 residues. V shed 1 base and J 2 bases; nucleotides not matched to a gene: 10. Germline CDR1 LGHNA, CDR2 YNFKEQ. The CDR3 DNA reads TGTGCCAGCAGCCAAGGAGTCGGGACTAGAATCCCCTACGAGCAGTACTTC. Amino acid sequence: CASSQGVGTRIPYEQYF.

This chain connects TRBV18 to TRBJ2-7; D is perhaps TRBD2 (6 bases). The germline gives CDR1 KGHSH, CDR2 LQKENI. CDR3 length equals 13 residues. Trimming cost V 6 bases and J 2 bases, with 11 bases left between them. The CDR3 here is CASSPSEAYEQYF. The CDR3 bases are TGTGCCAGCTCCCCTAGCGAGGCCTACGAGCAGTACTTC.

The genes are TRBV10-3 and TRBJ2-3, with TRBD2 matching over 13 bases. The CDR3 spans 19 residues. Germline trimming cut 4 bases from V and 3 bases from J; bases unmatched to any gene: 13. CDR1 and CDR2 from the germline V gene are ENHRY and SYGVKD. CDR3 DNA: TGTGCCATCAGTGGCACAGACGGGACTAGCGGGACGTATACAGATACGCAGTATTTT. It is translated as CAISGTDGTSGTYTDTQYF.

The chain joins TRBV6-5 to TRBJ2-1; D is perhaps TRBD1 (5 bases). The CDR3 spans 12 residues. Trimming left V 8 bases short and J 5 bases short, with 10 bases between. The germline CDR1 and CDR2 sequences are MNHEY and SVGAGI. The CDR3: CASLDRNNEQFF. Written as DNA, the CDR3 is TGTGCCAGCCTTGACAGAAACAATGAGCAGTTCTTC.

This chain uses TRBV13 with TRBJ2-1; TRBD2 matches 12 bases. V lost 1 base, J lost 8 bases, and 3 bases stayed unmatched. CDR3 size: 15 residues. Per the germline V gene, CDR1 is PRHDT and CDR2 is FYEKMQ (reference sequence). CDR3 amino acids: CASSLEGLAGYEQFF. Here the CDR3 DNA reads TGTGCCAGCAGCTTAGAAGGACTAGCGGGATATGAGCAGTTCTTC.

The V and J genes are TRBV27 and TRBJ2-7, with a possible D match to TRBD2 (5 bases). Germline V CDR1 and CDR2: MNHEY, SMNVEV (reference sequence). V was cut by 0 bases and J by 3 bases, with 12 bases left in between. The CDR3 totals 15 residues. The CDR3 reads CASSLSAGVDYEQYF. The CDR3 DNA follows: TGTGCCAGCAGTTTATCGGCCGGGGTTGACTACGAGCAGTACTTC.

The V and J genes are TRBV4-2 and TRBJ1-2; 8 bases line up with TRBD1. Trimming cost V 4 bases and J 7 bases; bases outside gene matches: 5. CDR3 length equals 13 residues. Germline lookup yields CDR1 LGHNA and CDR2 YNFKEQ. The CDR3 DNA sequence: TGTGCCAGCAGCCCTGACAGGGGACGTGGCTACACCTTC. As protein: CASSPDRGRGYTF.

The chain is built from TRBV7-9 and TRBJ2-7, with a possible D match to TRBD2 (5 bases). The germline V gene has CDR1 SEHNR and CDR2 FQNEAQ (reference sequence). The CDR3 loop spans 12 amino acids. The germline V and J ends were trimmed by 8 bases and 3 bases, with 11 bases remaining between them. DNA for the CDR3: TGTGCCAGCTGGGATGGAGGCTACGAGCAGTACTTC. Translating it yields CASWDGGYEQYF. Based on the CDR3 plus reference TRBV7-9 and TRBJ2-7, the full variable domain is DTGVSQNPRHKITKRGQNVTFRCDPISEHNRLYWYRQTLGQGPEFLTYFQNEAQLEKSRLLSDRFSAERPKGSFSTLEIQRTEQGDSAMYLCASWDGGYEQYFGPGTRLTVT.

The J gene is TRBJ1-5, the V gene TRBV27; unclear D gene. Germline CDR1 and CDR2: MNHEY and SMNVEV (reference sequence). The CDR3 runs to 15 residues. V was cut by 5 bases and J by 1 base, with 12 bases left in between. CDR3 nucleotides: TGTGCCAGCAGTGGGAGGACGGGAAGCAATCAGCCCCAGCATTTT. It yields the protein CASSGRTGSNQPQHF.

V is TRBV6-6 and J is TRBJ2-7, with 9 bases that match TRBD2. The J segment lost 5 bases and the V segment lost 5 bases, leaving 13 bases of the junction unmatched. The germline gives CDR1 MNHNY, CDR2 SVGAGI (reference sequence). This CDR3 has 16 residues. This CDR3 is CASSLPPLAGRNEQYF. The CDR3 DNA reads as TGTGCCAGCAGTCTTCCTCCTCTAGCGGGAAGGAACGAGCAGTACTTC.